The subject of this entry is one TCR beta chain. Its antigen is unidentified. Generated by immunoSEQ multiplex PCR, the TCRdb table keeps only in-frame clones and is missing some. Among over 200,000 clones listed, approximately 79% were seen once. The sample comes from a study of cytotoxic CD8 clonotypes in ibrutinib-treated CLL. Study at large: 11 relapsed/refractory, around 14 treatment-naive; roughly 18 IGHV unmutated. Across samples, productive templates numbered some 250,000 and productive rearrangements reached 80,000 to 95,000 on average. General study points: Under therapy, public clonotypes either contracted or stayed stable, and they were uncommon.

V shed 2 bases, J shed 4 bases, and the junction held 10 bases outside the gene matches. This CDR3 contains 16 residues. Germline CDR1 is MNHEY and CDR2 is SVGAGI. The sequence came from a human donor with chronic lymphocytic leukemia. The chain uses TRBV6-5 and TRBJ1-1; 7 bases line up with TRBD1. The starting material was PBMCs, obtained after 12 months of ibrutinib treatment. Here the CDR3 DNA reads TGTGCCAGCAGTTACCCTTCCCAGGGGGGCGGCACTGAAGCTTTCTTT. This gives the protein CASSYPSQGGGTEAFF.